These 8 T cell receptor beta chains share one sample of origin, sequenced in a study of T cell repertoires in aging, cancer and after chemotherapy. Peripheral blood genomic DNA, not sorted cells or RNA, was the template. A mixed TRB-A/B primer pool amplified rearranged TRB by multiplex touch-down PCR. TCRdb ran MiXCR on the multiplex PCR reads and lists one entry per CDR3 protein. The sample consists of several thousand distinct CDR3 sequences, less than 25% of them appearing once. The sequencing input was blood. These receptors all come from a human donor with a blood cancer.

By share of the sample, this clonotype is medium-sized. The rearrangement uses TRBV7-6 and TRBJ2-5, with D possibly matching TRBD1 (5 bases). Between the trimmed V and J ends, which lost 5 bases and 6 bases, there was a span of 19 bases. Germline CDR1 SGHVS, CDR2 FNYEAQ. There are 15 residues in the CDR3. In nucleotides, the CDR3 is TGTGCCAGCAGCCCGCGACCTCAGGGATGGCAGACCCAGTACTTC. Protein: CASSPRPQGWQTQYF.

Relative to its sample, this clonotype is medium-sized (0.01 to 0.1%). V is TRBV6-1 and J is TRBJ1-4; TRBD1 matches at 9 bases. Germline V gives CDR1 MNHNS, CDR2 SASEGT. This CDR3 has 14 amino acids. V lost 6 bases and J lost 8; bases outside the gene matches: 7. Here the CDR3 reads CASSPGQGPEKLFF. CDR3 nucleotides: TGTGCCAGCAGCCCGGGACAGGGACCAGAAAAACTGTTTTTT.

This clonotype was seen only a few times. The V gene is TRBV5-1, the J gene TRBJ2-2, with 11 bases fitting TRBD2. The CDR3 runs to 15 residues. V lost 7 bases and J lost 6; bases outside the gene matches: 8. The V gene's germline CDR1 is SGHRS and CDR2 YFSETQ. DNA of the CDR3: TGCGCCAGCGCCAGACTAGCGGGGCAGCCCGGGGAGCTGTTTTTT. Translating gives CASARLAGQPGELFF.

This clonotype is classed as medium-sized (0.01 to 0.1%). The rearrangement links TRBV30 to TRBJ1-4; D is perhaps TRBD1 (6 bases). The CDR3 is made up of 15 amino acids. Germline-derived CDR1 and CDR2 are GTSNPN and SVGIG (reference sequence). V lost 0 bases to trimming and J lost 8 bases, with 16 bases between them. CDR3 sequence (DNA): TGTGCCTGGAGTGTACCAGGCCAGGGGCAGGAAAAACTGTTTTTT. It translates to CAWSVPGQGQEKLFF. The whole variable domain, filled in from reference TRBV30 and TRBJ1-4, reads SQTIHQWPATLVQPVGSPLSLECTVEGTSNPNLYWYRQAAGRGLQLLFYSVGIGQISSEVPQNLSASRPQDRQFILSSKKLLLSDSGFYLCAWSVPGQGQEKLFFGSGTQLSVL.

The gene calls are TRBV7-2 and TRBJ1-2; tentative D call: TRBD1 (5 bases). The germline CDR1 and CDR2 sequences are SGHTA and FQGNSA. The CDR3 runs to 16 residues. V dropped 5 bases and J dropped 0 bases, with 16 bases sitting between them. CDR3 bases: TGTGCCAGCAGCCCCCGAGCGGGGACGCCTAACTATGGCTACACCTTC. The encoded protein is CASSPRAGTPNYGYTF. Drawing the rest from reference TRBV7-2 and TRBJ1-2, the complete variable domain is GAGVSQSPSNKVTEKGKDVELRCDPISGHTALYWYRQSLGQGLEFLIYFQGNSAPDKSGLPSDRFSAERTGGSVSTLTIQRTQQEDSAVYLCASSPRAGTPNYGYTFGSGTRLTVV.

The V call is TRBV19, the J call TRBJ1-1; the D gene is possibly TRBD1 (5 bases). The ends were cut back, 1 base at V and 5 bases at J, with 11 bases in the middle. Germline values: CDR1 LNHDA, CDR2 SQIVND (reference sequence). This CDR3 region has 14 residues. Here the CDR3 reads CASSIGTGRTEAFF. The CDR3 DNA is TGTGCCAGTAGTATAGGCACAGGTAGGACTGAAGCTTTCTTT.

This chain uses TRBV5-1 with TRBJ2-5; D unclear. V was pared by 0 bases and J by 2 bases, with 8 bases between. This CDR3 has 14 residues. CDR1 SGHRS and CDR2 YFSETQ come from the germline V gene. CDR3 in DNA: TGCGCCAGCAGCTTGGCTCAGGAGCAAGAGACCCAGTACTTC. This encodes CASSLAQEQETQYF. The full variable domain, its missing parts supplied by reference TRBV5-1 and TRBJ2-5, is KAGVTQTPRYLIKTRGQQVTLSCSPISGHRSVSWYQQTPGQGLQFLFEYFSETQRNKGNFPGRFSGRQFSNSRSEMNVSTLELGDSALYLCASSLAQEQETQYFGPGTRLLVL.

Sample share makes this clonotype medium-sized. The chain employs TRBV6-5 and TRBJ1-4, with unresolved D. The CDR3 contains 14 residues. Germline loops: CDR1 MNHEY, CDR2 SVGAGI. With 7 bases removed from V and 8 bases from J, the gap between germline ends came to 17 bases. Here the CDR3 reads CASTGHSSTEKLFF. CDR3 nucleotide sequence: TGTGCCAGCACCGGGCACTCTTCGACCGAAAAACTGTTTTTT.